These 27 T cell receptor beta chains were all obtained from the same sample, sequenced in a study of T cell responses to AZD1222 COVID-19 vaccine. Sequenced by immunoSEQ multiplex PCR; TCRdb stores in-frame clones only, minus some. Of about 80,000 clones in the sample, approximately 85% were seen once. Here the sequenced sample was peripheral blood, taken 28 days after the second AZD1222 dose. The receptors originated from an adult who received the AZD1222 COVID-19 vaccine.

J is TRBJ2-7 and V is TRBV15, with 10 positions matching TRBD2. Germline CDR1 is LNHNV and CDR2 is YYDKDF (reference sequence). Trimming removed 4 bases from V and 3 bases from J; junction bases left unmatched: 9. This CDR3 is 16 amino acids long. CDR3 DNA: TGTGCCACCAGCACCGATATCAGGACTAGCGGCTACGAGCAGTACTTC. Its protein is CATSTDIRTSGYEQYF.

The table lists this clone with a count of one. The rearrangement uses TRBV15 and TRBJ1-5, with D unresolved. Germline V gene data show CDR1 as LNHNV and CDR2 as YYDKDF (reference sequence). The CDR3 spans 15 residues. With 5 bases removed from V and 0 bases from J, the gap between germline ends came to 11 bases. CDR3 residues: CATSPPPDSNQPQHF. The CDR3 coding sequence is TGTGCCACCAGCCCCCCACCCGATAGCAATCAGCCCCAGCATTTT.

This chain uses TRBV5-1 with TRBJ1-3; D is perhaps TRBD1 (5 bases). From germline, CDR1 is SGHRS and CDR2 YFSETQ. V was pared by 5 bases and J by 3 bases, with 12 bases between. The CDR3 has 14 residues. CDR3 nucleotides: TGCGCCAGCAGACCTCAGGGCAGTGGAAACACCATATATTTT. Its translation is CASRPQGSGNTIYF. The entire variable domain, with the rest obtained from reference TRBV5-1 and TRBJ1-3, is as follows: KAGVTQTPRYLIKTRGQQVTLSCSPISGHRSVSWYQQTPGQGLQFLFEYFSETQRNKGNFPGRFSGRQFSNSRSEMNVSTLELGDSALYLCASRPQGSGNTIYFGEGSWLTVV.

The genes are TRBV2 and TRBJ1-1; D is possibly TRBD1 (6 bases). The germline V and J ends were trimmed by 6 bases and 0 bases, with 8 bases remaining between them. This CDR3 is built from 13 residues. Germline CDR1 is SNHLY and CDR2 is FYNNEI. The CDR3, as DNA: TGTGCCAGCAGGAGGGGGATGAACACTGAAGCTTTCTTT. Translation gives CASRRGMNTEAFF.

The chain links TRBV5-1 to TRBJ2-6, with 8 bases fitting TRBD2. V lost 0 bases to trimming and J lost 1 base; unmatched junction nucleotides: 3. In germline, CDR1 is SGHRS, CDR2 YFSETQ. CDR3 size: 17 residues. CDR3 in amino acids: CASSLAGGPSGANVLTF. The CDR3 DNA sequence: TGCGCCAGCAGCTTGGCGGGGGGGCCGTCTGGGGCCAACGTCCTGACTTTC.

The chain employs TRBV9 and TRBJ2-7; D is perhaps TRBD1 (6 bases). Germline CDR1 reads SGDLS; CDR2 reads YYNGEE. The CDR3 totals 11 residues. CDR3 sequence reads: CAPNLGGEQYF. DNA of the CDR3: TGTGCACCGAACCTAGGGGGCGAGCAGTACTTC.

This chain connects TRBV7-2 to TRBJ1-2; D not certain. Germline CDR1 SGHTA, CDR2 FQGNSA. The V end lost 2 bases, the J end lost 7 bases, and 11 bases lay between the germline ends. The CDR3 contains 13 residues. Written as DNA, the CDR3 is TGTGCCAGCAGCTTACCCGGCTCCGCTGGCTACACCTTC. The encoded protein is CASSLPGSAGYTF.

This clone appeared a single time. This rearrangement joins TRBV30 to TRBJ2-7; TRBD1 might be the D (6 bases). V was clipped by 1 base and J by 4 bases, with 8 bases between them. Germline CDR1 is GTSNPN and CDR2 is SVGIG (reference sequence). The CDR3 covers 12 residues. The CDR3 region has the DNA TGTGCCTGGAGTGGACAGGCATACGAGCAGTACTTC. It is translated as CAWSGQAYEQYF.

J is TRBJ1-1 and V is TRBV10-3; the match to TRBD1 covers 8 bases. Looked up from germline, CDR1 is ENHRY and CDR2 is SYGVKD. The V and J ends lost 4 bases and 5 bases, in that order; junction bases with no gene match: 12. This CDR3 spans 16 amino acids. This CDR3 is CAISGAGNRGSTEAFF. CDR3 DNA: TGTGCCATCAGTGGGGCCGGCAACAGGGGGAGTACTGAAGCTTTCTTT.

The chain is built from TRBV6-5 and TRBJ2-1; TRBD2 agrees at 14 bases. Germline V gene lookup returns CDR1 MNHEY and CDR2 SVGAGI. The V segment lost 0 bases and the J segment 9 bases; nucleotides outside the gene matches: 4. CDR3 size: 16 residues. As DNA, the CDR3 is TGTGCCAGCAGTTACTCGCGGACTAGCGGGGGGACTGAGCAGTTCTTC. Amino acid sequence: CASSYSRTSGGTEQFF.

Comments on this clone: Other nucleotide sequences from this sample produce the same CDR3. The chain couples TRBV19 to TRBJ1-6; D unclear. The germline V gene encodes CDR1 LNHDA and CDR2 SQIVND (reference sequence). This CDR3 is 14 amino acids long. V was cut by 8 bases and J by 0 bases, with 8 bases left in between. The CDR3 sequence: CASRQSSYNSPLHF. CDR3 sequence (DNA): TGTGCCAGTCGGCAGAGCTCCTATAATTCACCCCTCCACTTT.

J is TRBJ2-5 and V is TRBV5-1; TRBD1 matches at 7 bases. Unmatched junction bases numbered 7, after V lost 0 bases and J lost 5 bases. This CDR3 is built from 15 residues. Germline V CDR1 and CDR2: SGHRS, YFSETQ. CDR3 in DNA: TGCGCCAGCAGCTTGGTGACAGGGTCTGGGGAGACCCAGTACTTC. Translation: CASSLVTGSGETQYF. The whole variable domain, remainder taken from reference TRBV5-1 and TRBJ2-5, is KAGVTQTPRYLIKTRGQQVTLSCSPISGHRSVSWYQQTPGQGLQFLFEYFSETQRNKGNFPGRFSGRQFSNSRSEMNVSTLELGDSALYLCASSLVTGSGETQYFGPGTRLLVL.

The CDR3 DNA reads as TGTGCCAGCACCCTAACTAGCGGAGCCACCTACAATGAGCAGTTCTTC. It codes for CASTLTSGATYNEQFF. V gene TRBV7-2 combines with J gene TRBJ2-1; 8 nucleotides line up with TRBD2. The junction had 10 bases not matched to a gene; V was cut back by 7 bases and J by 2 bases. This CDR3 is 16 amino acids long. From germline, CDR1 is SGHTA and CDR2 FQGNSA.

The CDR3 DNA follows: TGCAGCGTTGTGGTGACAGGGGGCTACCACGAGCAGTACTTC. Translation gives CSVVVTGGYHEQYF. The rearrangement uses TRBV29-1 and TRBJ2-7, with 10 bases fitting TRBD1. The length of the CDR3 is 14 residues. CDR1 is SQVTM, CDR2 ANQGSEA, per germline. The junction had 8 bases not matched to a gene; V was cut back by 4 bases and J by 5 bases.

The CDR3 region is CASSSKGGYNSPLHF. CDR3 nucleotides: TGTGCCAGCAGTTCCAAGGGAGGTTACAATTCACCCCTCCACTTT. The rearrangement joins TRBV27 to TRBJ1-6; D unresolved. Trimming stripped 4 bases from V and 7 bases from J, with 14 bases between. This CDR3 contains 15 residues. The germline CDR1 and CDR2 sequences are MNHEY and SMNVEV (reference sequence).

The chain combines TRBV5-1 with TRBJ1-6; 7 bases are a match to TRBD1. Unmatched junction bases numbered 3, after V lost 1 base and J lost 8 bases. Germline CDR1 is SGHRS and CDR2 is YFSETQ. The CDR3 is 14 residues long. CDR3 DNA sequence: TGCGCCAGCAGCTTGTGGGACAGTGATTCACCCCTCCACTTT. Its translation is CASSLWDSDSPLHF.

The genes are TRBV3-1 (or the pseudogene TRBV3-2) and TRBJ2-3; 8 positions match TRBD2. CDR1 LGHDT and CDR2 YNNKEL come from the germline V gene (reference sequence). The CDR3 contains 16 residues. The ends lost 1 base at V and 4 bases at J; junction bases unmatched: 7. The CDR3 protein is CASSQGSGSFPDTQYF. The CDR3 DNA follows: TGTGCCAGCAGCCAAGGCAGCGGGAGTTTTCCAGATACGCAGTATTTT.

The rearrangement links TRBV7-2 to TRBJ1-5; D is perhaps TRBD1 (6 bases). V shed 5 bases and J shed 9 bases, with 14 bases lying between them. CDR1 is SGHTA, CDR2 FQGNSA, per germline. This CDR3 has 13 residues. The CDR3, as DNA: TGTGCCAGCAGCCCCGGGACAAGGCGGCCCCAGCATTTT. The encoded protein is CASSPGTRRPQHF.

This chain uses TRBV7-8 with TRBJ1-6; D possibly corresponds to TRBD1 (5 bases). This CDR3 is 15 amino acids long. Trimming shortened V by 4 bases and J by 4 bases, and 11 bases separated the two germline ends. Germline CDR1 and CDR2: SGHVS and FQNEAQ. This CDR3 reads CASSSRRGYNSPLHF. CDR3 DNA sequence: TGTGCCAGCAGCTCTAGGCGGGGGTATAATTCACCCCTCCACTTT.

This clone was recorded once. The rearrangement joins TRBV24-1 to TRBJ1-2, with a tentative D call TRBD1 (6 bases). The V gene's germline CDR1 is KGHDR and CDR2 SFDVKD. The CDR3 is 14 residues long. Trimming left V 4 bases short and J 8 bases short, with 16 bases between. The CDR3: CATSEPWDTTGYTF. DNA for the CDR3: TGTGCCACCAGTGAACCCTGGGACACCACGGGCTACACCTTC.

The gene calls are TRBV7-3 and TRBJ2-2; weak D call: TRBD2 (6 bases). Germline V gene lookup returns CDR1 SGHTA and CDR2 FQGTGA. The V end lost 5 bases, the J end lost 6 bases, and 13 bases lay between the germline ends. The CDR3 totals 14 residues. CDR3: CASSPTRGSGELFF. Written as DNA, the CDR3 is TGTGCCAGCAGCCCGACCCGGGGGTCCGGGGAGCTGTTTTTT.

The chain links TRBV24-1 to TRBJ2-1, with D perhaps matching TRBD2 (5 bases). Per germline, CDR1 KGHDR and CDR2 SFDVKD. The CDR3 extends over 14 amino acids. Trimming stripped 4 bases from V and 6 bases from J, with 12 bases between. DNA of the CDR3: TGTGCCACCAGTGACACTAGGACTGGCAATGAGCAGTTCTTC. Protein sequence: CATSDTRTGNEQFF.

The chain couples TRBV11-3 to TRBJ2-5, with D perhaps matching TRBD1 (5 bases). This CDR3 is 15 amino acids long. Trimming took 5 bases from V and 0 from J, leaving 13 bases between them. CDR1 is SGHNT and CDR2 is YENEEA in the germline V gene. CDR3 bases: TGTGCCAGCAGCCCAGACAGCTCGAACCAAGAGACCCAGTACTTC. It yields the protein CASSPDSSNQETQYF.

J is TRBJ1-2 and V is TRBV9; D gene unclear. V shed 4 bases and J shed 1 base, with 17 bases lying between them. This CDR3 comprises 16 residues. CDR1 and CDR2 from the germline V gene are SGDLS and YYNGEE. CDR3 residues: CASSFPLGFGNYGYTF. In DNA, the CDR3 is TGTGCCAGCAGCTTCCCGCTAGGGTTCGGTAACTATGGCTACACCTTC.

The J gene is TRBJ2-1, the V gene TRBV29-1, with D uncertain. With 7 bases removed from V and 7 bases from J, the gap between germline ends came to 5 bases. The CDR3 sequence is 9 residues long. Germline CDR1 is SQVTM and CDR2 is ANQGSEA. The CDR3, as DNA: TGCAGCGGTGGGAATGAGCAGTTCTTC. This codes for CSGGNEQFF.

The chain joins TRBV2 to TRBJ1-6; D is undetermined. The CDR3 is 13 amino acids. V was shortened by 1 base and J by 10 bases, with 8 bases between the two germline ends. The germline CDR1 and CDR2 sequences are SNHLY and FYNNEI. This chain's CDR3 is CASSEEARSPLHF. The CDR3 DNA reads TGTGCCAGCAGTGAAGAGGCCAGGTCACCCCTCCACTTT.

The genes are TRBV24-1 and TRBJ1-1, with D perhaps matching TRBD1 (5 bases). The CDR3 has 15 residues. V was clipped by 4 bases and J by 7 bases, with 18 bases between them. CDR1 KGHDR and CDR2 SFDVKD come from the germline V gene. The CDR3 bases are TGTGCCACCAGTGACAGGATAGGGGCCATTCGTGAAGCTTTCTTT. It specifies CATSDRIGAIREAFF.